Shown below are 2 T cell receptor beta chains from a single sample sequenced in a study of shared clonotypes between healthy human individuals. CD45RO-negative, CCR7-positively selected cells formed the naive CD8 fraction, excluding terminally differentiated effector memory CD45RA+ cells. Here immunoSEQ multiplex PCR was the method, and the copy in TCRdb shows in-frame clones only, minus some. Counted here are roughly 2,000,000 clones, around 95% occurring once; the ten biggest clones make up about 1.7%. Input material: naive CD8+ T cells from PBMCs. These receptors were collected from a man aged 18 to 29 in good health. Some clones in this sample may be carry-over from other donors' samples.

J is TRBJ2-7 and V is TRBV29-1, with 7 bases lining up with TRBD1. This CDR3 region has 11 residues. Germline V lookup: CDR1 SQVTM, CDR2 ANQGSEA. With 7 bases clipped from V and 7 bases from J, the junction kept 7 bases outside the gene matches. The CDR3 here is CSAKGAHEQYF. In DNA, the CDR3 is TGCAGCGCCAAGGGGGCGCATGAGCAGTACTTC.

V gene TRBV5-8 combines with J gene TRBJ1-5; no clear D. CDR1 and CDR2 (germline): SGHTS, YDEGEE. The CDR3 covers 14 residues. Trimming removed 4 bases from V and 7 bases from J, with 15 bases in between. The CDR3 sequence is CASSQTVGKQPQHF. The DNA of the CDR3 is TGTGCCAGCAGCCAAACGGTCGGAAAACAGCCCCAGCATTTT. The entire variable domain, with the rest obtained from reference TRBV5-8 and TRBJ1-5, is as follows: EAGVTQSPTHLIKTRGQQATLRCSPISGHTSVYWYQQALGLGLQFLLWYDEGEERNRGNFPPRFSGRQFPNYSSELNVNALELEDSALYLCASSQTVGKQPQHFGDGTRLSIL.